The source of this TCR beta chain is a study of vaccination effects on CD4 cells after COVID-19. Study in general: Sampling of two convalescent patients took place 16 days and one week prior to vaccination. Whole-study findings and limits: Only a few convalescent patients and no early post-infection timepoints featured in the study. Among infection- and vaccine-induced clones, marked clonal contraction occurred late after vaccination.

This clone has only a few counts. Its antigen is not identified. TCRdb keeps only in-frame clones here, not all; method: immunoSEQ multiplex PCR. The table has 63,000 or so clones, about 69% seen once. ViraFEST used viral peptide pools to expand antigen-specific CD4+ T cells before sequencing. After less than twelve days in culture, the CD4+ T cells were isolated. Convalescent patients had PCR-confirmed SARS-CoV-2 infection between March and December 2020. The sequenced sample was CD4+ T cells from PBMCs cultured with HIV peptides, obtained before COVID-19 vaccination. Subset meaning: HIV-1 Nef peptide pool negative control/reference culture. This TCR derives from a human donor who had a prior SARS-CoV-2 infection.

CDR3 nucleotide sequence: TGTGCCAGCTCCTCAGACGTAACCTACGAGCAGTACTTC. Its translation is CASSSDVTYEQYF. This chain joins TRBV18 and TRBJ2-7, with unresolved D. CDR1 and CDR2 (germline): KGHSH, LQKENI. Trimming removed 6 bases from V and 2 bases from J, with 11 bases in between. The CDR3 totals 13 residues.